This T cell receptor (beta chain) was obtained from a study of blood T cell repertoires in COVID-19. Study details: The United States, Italy and Spain provided the acute and convalescent COVID-19 samples. The cDNA or gDNA used as material had been derived from T cells, B-cell-depleted T cells, or PBMCs.

CDR1 MNHEY and CDR2 SVGAGI come from the germline V gene. There are 13 residues in the CDR3. Trimming removed 6 bases at V and 4 bases at J, with 10 bases between. As processed by the authors: The authors estimated nucleated cell counts from reference gene primer amplification. Clones were sequenced by immunoSEQ multiplex PCR, and TCRdb holds only the in-frame ones, with some missing. From that table come the V and J calls and clone size; the DNA was used to work out D and trimming. Of some 100,000 clones in the sample, around nine tenths were seen once. The chain employs TRBV6-5 and TRBJ2-1; D is possibly TRBD2 (6 bases). The clonotype originates from a human donor in a cohort sampled during active COVID-19. Material for sequencing was peripheral blood. The CDR3 reads CASRPSAYNEQFF. CDR3 sequence (DNA): TGTGCCAGCAGGCCTAGCGCATACAATGAGCAGTTCTTC.